The 31 T cell receptor beta chains reported below all come from one sample, sequenced in a study of control samples from healthy donors and cancer patients. Libraries were prepared by immunoSEQ multiplex PCR; TCRdb keeps only in-frame clonotypes and omits some of them. The sample holds 85,000 to 90,000 clones; 70% to 90% are singletons and the top ten take over 2%. The specimen was blood. The receptors shown here come from a middle-aged woman in good health.

This sequence joins TRBV2 and TRBJ1-3, with no clear D. This CDR3 comprises 16 residues. V was cut by 3 bases and J by 0 bases, with 12 bases left in between. Germline lookup yields CDR1 SNHLY and CDR2 FYNNEI. The CDR3 DNA sequence: TGTGCCAGCAGTGATAAGGCGACGCTCTCTGGAAACACCATATATTTT. Translated: CASSDKATLSGNTIYF.

This clone was found once. This rearrangement joins TRBV29-1 to TRBJ2-3; TRBD2 matches at 13 bases. Per germline, CDR1 SQVTM and CDR2 ANQGSEA. This CDR3 has 16 amino acids. The V gene end was trimmed by 7 bases and the J gene end by 3 bases; junction bases not matched to a gene: 10. The CDR3 is CSARYGTSGATDTQYF. Written as DNA, the CDR3 is TGCAGCGCCCGGTATGGGACTAGCGGGGCTACAGATACGCAGTATTTT.

The chain is built from TRBV7-2 and TRBJ2-7, with D perhaps matching TRBD1 (6 bases). The CDR3 is made up of 17 amino acids. Germline V gene lookup returns CDR1 SGHTA and CDR2 FQGNSA. Trimming took 0 bases from V and 2 from J, leaving 17 bases between them. As DNA, the CDR3 is TGTGCCAGCAGCTTAGCGGTCGGTGTGGACAGACCCTACGAGCAGTACTTC. Translated: CASSLAVGVDRPYEQYF.

The rearrangement uses TRBV18 and TRBJ1-2; D gene ambiguous. The CDR3 runs 14 residues. Germline V lookup: CDR1 KGHSH, CDR2 LQKENI. Trimming left V 2 bases short and J 9 bases short, with 16 bases between. CDR3 region: CASSPRREFNSYTF. The CDR3 bases are TGTGCCAGCTCACCAAGAAGGGAATTCAATAGCTACACCTTC.

The rearrangement uses TRBV30 and TRBJ2-2; D possibly corresponds to TRBD2 (5 bases). The CDR3 totals 17 residues. The V gene lost 2 bases and the J gene lost 4 bases, with 20 bases spanning the gap. Germline values: CDR1 GTSNPN, CDR2 SVGIG (reference sequence). The CDR3 sequence: CAWSRLEGQRITGELFF. The CDR3 DNA reads TGTGCCTGGAGTCGCCTTGAGGGTCAGCGAATCACCGGGGAGCTGTTTTTT.

The rearrangement links TRBV20-1 to TRBJ2-3; D remains unclear. Between the trimmed V and J ends, which lost 6 bases and 2 bases, there was a span of 6 bases. Germline V gene sequence: CDR1 DFQATT, CDR2 SNEGSKA (reference sequence). The CDR3 consists of 11 residues. CDR3 residues: CSATDTDTQYF. In DNA, the CDR3 is TGCAGTGCAACTGACACAGATACGCAGTATTTT.

V is TRBV25-1 and J is TRBJ1-4; possible D gene TRBD1, 5 bases. The CDR3 is 13 residues long. The germline V and J ends were trimmed by 10 bases and 3 bases, with 12 bases remaining between them. In germline, CDR1 is MGHDK, CDR2 SYGVNS. CDR3 region: CATMGPSNEKLFF. The CDR3 coding sequence is TGTGCCACCATGGGACCCTCTAATGAAAAACTGTTTTTT.

The table lists this clone with a count of one. This chain links TRBV7-2 with TRBJ1-5; D not resolved. CDR1 SGHTA and CDR2 FQGNSA come from the germline V gene. The length of the CDR3 is 13 residues. V lost 3 bases and J lost 7, with 10 bases in between. The CDR3 nucleotides are TGTGCCAGCAGCTTGGGCCACGGACAGCCCCAGCATTTT. Translation: CASSLGHGQPQHF.

The J gene is TRBJ1-5, the V gene TRBV5-1; unclear D gene. Germline V gene data show CDR1 as SGHRS and CDR2 as YFSETQ. The CDR3 has 13 residues. V was shortened by 1 base and J by 2 bases, with 4 bases between the two germline ends. In nucleotides, the CDR3 is TGCGCCAGCAGCTTGAAGGGCAATCAGCCCCAGCATTTT. Its translation is CASSLKGNQPQHF.

The V gene is TRBV5-4, the J gene TRBJ1-2; D gene uncertain. Trimming cost V 0 bases and J 2 bases, with 5 bases left between them. Germline values: CDR1 SGHNT, CDR2 YYREEE (reference sequence). This CDR3 spans 13 amino acids. In DNA, the CDR3 is TGTGCCAGCAGCTTGGGTGGGAACTATGGCTACACCTTC. Encoded protein: CASSLGGNYGYTF.

This clone was detected once. The rearrangement joins TRBV7-2 to TRBJ1-4; D may be TRBD1 (5 bases). From germline, CDR1 is SGHTA and CDR2 FQGNSA. The V end was cut by 5 bases, the J end by 7 bases, with 14 bases between. This CDR3 spans 14 amino acids. The DNA for the CDR3 is TGTGCCAGCAGCCGTGGGGGTGTCGGTGAAAAACTGTTTTTT. Amino acids: CASSRGGVGEKLFF. The complete variable domain, with remaining parts taken from reference TRBV7-2 and TRBJ1-4, reads GAGVSQSPSNKVTEKGKDVELRCDPISGHTALYWYRQSLGQGLEFLIYFQGNSAPDKSGLPSDRFSAERTGGSVSTLTIQRTQQEDSAVYLCASSRGGVGEKLFFGSGTQLSVL.

The chain couples TRBV10-1 to TRBJ2-2; D call uncertain. The CDR3 covers 12 residues. From germline, CDR1 is WNHNN and CDR2 SYGVQD (reference sequence). V lost 5 bases to trimming and J lost 3 bases, with 4 bases between them. CDR3 nucleotides: TGCGCCAGCAGTAAGGACACCGGGGAGCTGTTTTTT. Its translation is CASSKDTGELFF.

This clone occurred once. The chain has TRBV7-9 and TRBJ2-1, with TRBD2 matching over 11 bases. Germline CDR1 SEHNR, CDR2 FQNEAQ (reference sequence). V was pared by 5 bases and J by 9 bases, with 6 bases of the junction left unmatched. The CDR3 extends over 14 amino acids. The DNA for the CDR3 is TGTGCCAGCAGCGTTAGCGGGGGGGCAGCTGAGCAGTTCTTC. Its translation: CASSVSGGAAEQFF.

The rearrangement uses TRBV12-3 or TRBV12-4 and TRBJ1-4; D is perhaps TRBD1 (5 bases). Trimming removed 3 bases from V and 16 bases from J, with 18 bases in between. The CDR3 consists of 13 residues. The CDR3 nucleotides read TGTGCCAGCAGTTTCGAGAGGTTGGGGGACGAGTTTTTT. Translation: CASSFERLGDEFF.

This clone was observed a few times. The V call is TRBV2, the J call TRBJ2-7; unclear D gene. Germline loops: CDR1 SNHLY, CDR2 FYNNEI. Trimming removed 10 bases from V and 3 bases from J, with 10 bases in between. The CDR3 runs 11 residues. The CDR3: CATRKGYEQYF. The CDR3 nucleotides are TGTGCCACACGTAAGGGCTACGAGCAGTACTTC.

The V and J genes are TRBV7-8 and TRBJ1-2; the D gene is possibly TRBD1 (6 bases). From germline, CDR1 is SGHVS and CDR2 FQNEAQ. V was trimmed by 0 bases and J by 6 bases, leaving 23 bases between them. The CDR3 extends over 18 amino acids. The DNA of the CDR3 is TGTGCCAGCAGCTTAGCAATAGGTTGGGGGGGCAAAGAGGATGGCTACACCTTC. Protein product: CASSLAIGWGGKEDGYTF.

J is TRBJ2-2 and V is TRBV19; no firm D call. The CDR3 contains 14 residues. Germline CDR1 reads LNHDA; CDR2 reads SQIVND (reference sequence). The V gene lost 5 bases and the J gene lost 5 bases, with 12 bases spanning the gap. This CDR3 is CASSSGPLTGELFF. The CDR3 DNA reads TGTGCCAGTAGTTCAGGACCGTTAACCGGGGAGCTGTTTTTT.

The V call is TRBV7-8, the J call TRBJ2-1; D ambiguous. V was cut by 4 bases and J by 8 bases, with 15 bases left in between. Germline assignment: CDR1 SGHVS and CDR2 FQNEAQ. There are 14 residues in the CDR3. In nucleotides, the CDR3 is TGTGCCAGCAGCTGGGTTAATAATTTGGATGAGCAGTTCTTC. Amino acid sequence: CASSWVNNLDEQFF.

The CDR3, as DNA: TGTGCCAGCAGCGAACAGGGGGCAGATACGCAGTATTTT. This translates into CASSEQGADTQYF. The chain combines TRBV6-6 with TRBJ2-3, with 8 nucleotides matching TRBD1. The J segment lost 4 bases and the V segment lost 6 bases, leaving 3 bases of the junction unmatched. This CDR3 region has 13 residues. Germline-derived CDR1 and CDR2 are MNHNY and SVGAGI (reference sequence).

In its sample, this clone was seen once. The chain uses TRBV7-2 and TRBJ2-7, with a possible D match to TRBD1 (7 bases). The CDR3 runs to 17 residues. Germline CDR1 reads SGHTA; CDR2 reads FQGNSA. The V end was cut by 2 bases, the J end by 6 bases, with 23 bases between. The chain's CDR3 is CASSLSSMTGFGGEQYF. CDR3 coding DNA: TGTGCCAGCAGCTTATCCTCGATGACAGGGTTCGGGGGCGAGCAGTACTTC.

This clone was detected a few times. The chain is built from TRBV13 and TRBJ2-3; perhaps D is TRBD1 or TRBD2 (6 bases each). Per the germline V gene, CDR1 is PRHDT and CDR2 is FYEKMQ (reference sequence). The V and J ends lost 5 bases and 2 bases respectively, with 14 bases between them. This CDR3 contains 15 residues. The CDR3 sequence is CASSRSRGVTDTQYF. DNA of the CDR3: TGTGCCAGCAGCCGATCGAGGGGGGTCACAGATACGCAGTATTTT.

The V gene is TRBV12-3 or TRBV12-4, the J gene TRBJ1-2, with D hard to call. This CDR3 is built from 13 residues. The V and J ends lost 2 bases and 4 bases respectively, with 8 bases between them. As DNA, the CDR3 is TGTGCCAGCAGTTTAAGAGTCCGCTATGGCTACACCTTC. Translated: CASSLRVRYGYTF.

This chain links TRBV6-5 with TRBJ1-2; the D gene is possibly TRBD1 (6 bases). This CDR3 is 13 amino acids long. Germline CDR1 is MNHEY and CDR2 is SVGAGI. V dropped 6 bases and J dropped 2 bases, with 10 bases sitting between them. Here the CDR3 DNA reads TGTGCCAGCAGGCACAGGGAAAACTATGGCTACACCTTC. Translated: CASRHRENYGYTF.

The chain combines TRBV27 with TRBJ1-5; possibly TRBD1 for D (6 bases). Trimming took 3 bases from V and 4 from J, leaving 13 bases between them. This CDR3 has 15 amino acids. The V gene's germline CDR1 is MNHEY and CDR2 SMNVEV (reference sequence). The CDR3 region is CASSFGGPGNQPQHF. In DNA form, the CDR3 reads TGTGCCAGCAGTTTTGGGGGGCCGGGAAATCAGCCCCAGCATTTT.

This clone came up once. This chain joins TRBV7-2 and TRBJ1-4; D is unclear. Germline CDR1 reads SGHTA; CDR2 reads FQGNSA. The V gene lost 3 bases and the J gene lost 8 bases, with 10 bases spanning the gap. The CDR3 has 13 residues. Written as DNA, the CDR3 is TGTGCCAGCAGCTTGGAACCGGAAGAAAAACTGTTTTTT. Protein product: CASSLEPEEKLFF. The variable domain in full, completed from reference TRBV7-2 and TRBJ1-4, reads GAGVSQSPSNKVTEKGKDVELRCDPISGHTALYWYRQSLGQGLEFLIYFQGNSAPDKSGLPSDRFSAERTGGSVSTLTIQRTQQEDSAVYLCASSLEPEEKLFFGSGTQLSVL.

Note on this clone: The same CDR3 arises from other DNA sequences in this sample as well. This chain joins TRBV20-1 and TRBJ2-5; the D gene is possibly TRBD2 (5 bases). Germline loops: CDR1 DFQATT, CDR2 SNEGSKA (reference sequence). Trimming pared 6 bases from V and 2 bases from J, leaving 7 bases between. The CDR3 runs to 11 residues. CDR3 sequence: CSARRQETQYF. Here the CDR3 DNA reads TGCAGTGCCCGGAGGCAAGAGACCCAGTACTTC.

The V and J genes are TRBV30 and TRBJ1-1, with D unclear. V was shortened by 5 bases and J by 2 bases, with 12 bases between the two germline ends. The CDR3 is made up of 13 amino acids. CDR1 and CDR2 from the germline V gene are GTSNPN and SVGIG (reference sequence). The CDR3 sequence is CAWGPKDNTEAFF. CDR3 nucleotide sequence: TGTGCCTGGGGGCCGAAGGATAACACTGAAGCTTTCTTT.

This chain links TRBV6-2 or TRBV6-3 with TRBJ1-1, with D hard to call. Trimming took 2 bases from V and 6 from J, leaving 13 bases between them. This CDR3 has 14 residues. The germline V gene encodes CDR1 MNHEY and CDR2 SVGEGT. The CDR3 region is CASSYIRGNAEAFF. CDR3 DNA: TGTGCCAGCAGTTACATCCGGGGAAACGCTGAAGCTTTCTTT.

The CDR3 DNA reads TGTGCCAGCAGCAAGTCCGGGACTTCAGCTAATGAAAAACTGTTTTTT. Translating gives CASSKSGTSANEKLFF. V gene TRBV9 combines with J gene TRBJ1-4, with D possibly matching TRBD1 (5 bases). The V and J ends lost 4 bases and 3 bases respectively, with 16 bases between them. The CDR3 sequence is 16 residues long. Germline V CDR1 and CDR2: SGDLS, YYNGEE.

For this clone: Compared with germline, one end of the junction differs, possibly owing to a read error. The chain employs TRBV5-4 and TRBJ2-7; the D gene could be TRBD1 or TRBD2 (5 bases each). The germline gives CDR1 SGHNT, CDR2 YYREEE (reference sequence). This CDR3 has 16 residues. CDR3 sequence (DNA): TGTGCCAGCAGCAGACAAGATCGCAGGGCTAGCTACAAGCAGTACTTC. Translated: CASSRQDRRASYKQYF.

In this sample, this clone turned up a few times. The chain has TRBV9 and TRBJ2-1, with 9 bases matching TRBD2. Germline trimming cut 0 bases from V and 5 bases from J; bases unmatched to any gene: 9. This CDR3 comprises 17 residues. CDR1 and CDR2 (germline): SGDLS, YYNGEE. In DNA, the CDR3 is TGTGCCAGCAGCGTAGCCCTCTTAGCGGGGGTTAACAATGAGCAGTTCTTC. It specifies CASSVALLAGVNNEQFF.